This T cell receptor beta chain was observed in a study of cytomegalovirus exposure and HLA in healthy donors. At the level of the study: The Caucasian-associated ancestry cluster contained about four fifths of the roughly 400 genotyped donors. Whole-study findings and limits: In a later analysis, donors in an Asian-associated ancestry cluster reportedly had fewer N-insertions in productive TCRs than the cohort mean. Available immune exposure information covered CMV serostatus only.

This PCR relied on a set of 60 Vbeta primers and 13 Jbeta primers. Sequencing was performed with immunoSEQ multiplex PCR; in TCRdb, only in-frame clones are kept and a portion is missing. The sample has 82,000 or so clones; around 10% are singletons. Remarks on this clone: Its cognate antigen is unknown.

The sequence came from a man aged 55 to 70 in good health and CMV-seropositive. Sequenced input: PBMCs.

The CDR3 spells CASNGGIQETQYF. CDR3 DNA sequence: TGTGCCAGCAATGGCGGAATCCAAGAGACCCAGTACTTC. The chain recombines TRBV9 with TRBJ2-5; D unresolved. Germline V CDR1 and CDR2: SGDLS, YYNGEE. V lost 6 bases and J 1 base, leaving 10 bases between the germline ends. The CDR3 has 13 residues.